Below are 27 T cell receptor beta chains sequenced from a single sample in a study of CD8 T cells in Susac syndrome. Random hexamers were used to reverse transcribe an amount of roughly 0.45 to 1 ug RNA. MiXCR was run by TCRdb on the immunoSEQ multiplex PCR reads, yielding one entry per CDR3 protein. The sample lists 250,000 to 300,000 distinct CDR3 sequences; over 75% were seen once. Sequenced: CD8+ T cells from PBMCs. All receptors derive from a human donor with multiple sclerosis.

V gene TRBV13 combines with J gene TRBJ2-6; 8 nucleotides align to TRBD2. Trimming removed 7 bases from V and 4 bases from J; junction bases left unmatched: 6. The CDR3 contains 15 residues. Germline CDR1 is PRHDT and CDR2 is FYEKMQ (reference sequence). Written as DNA, the CDR3 is TGTGCCAGCACCACAAGCGGGGGCGGGGCCAACGTCCTGACTTTC. Amino acid sequence: CASTTSGGGANVLTF.

This chain uses TRBV19 with TRBJ2-1; 12 nucleotides align to TRBD2. The CDR3 is 17 amino acids. The V and J ends lost 5 bases and 9 bases, in that order; junction bases with no gene match: 14. Germline-derived CDR1 and CDR2 are LNHDA and SQIVND (reference sequence). The CDR3 loop reads CASSVVEASGRAVEQFF. In DNA, the CDR3 is TGTGCCAGTAGTGTGGTAGAAGCTAGCGGGAGGGCCGTTGAGCAGTTCTTC. The full variable domain, its missing parts supplied by reference TRBV19 and TRBJ2-1, is DGGITQSPKYLFRKEGQNVTLSCEQNLNHDAMYWYRQDPGQGLRLIYYSQIVNDFQKGDIAEGYSVSREKKESFPLTVTSAQKNPTAFYLCASSVVEASGRAVEQFFGPGTRLTVL.

This clonotype is a singleton in its sample. The rearrangement links TRBV7-9 to TRBJ2-3; perhaps TRBD2 as D (6 bases). Trimming left V 5 bases short and J 1 base short, with 13 bases between. The CDR3 runs 15 residues. The germline V gene has CDR1 SEHNR and CDR2 FQNEAQ (reference sequence). CDR3 coding DNA: TGTGCCAGCAGCCTAAGCGGGTCCGGCACAGATACGCAGTATTTT. Its protein product is CASSLSGSGTDTQYF.

This clonotype was seen only once. This sequence joins TRBV29-1 and TRBJ2-7; TRBD2 matches at 11 bases. V shed 1 base, J shed 0 bases, and the junction held 11 bases outside the gene matches. The germline V gene has CDR1 SQVTM and CDR2 ANQGSEA. The CDR3 has 18 residues. The CDR3 bases are TGCAGCGTTGAAGTGAAACTAGCGGGAGTTTTAGACTCCTACGAGCAGTACTTC. Protein: CSVEVKLAGVLDSYEQYF.

The chain joins TRBV4-3 to TRBJ2-2; 14 bases line up with TRBD2. CDR1 LGHNA and CDR2 YSLEER come from the germline V gene. The CDR3 contains 16 residues. V shed 4 bases and J 4 bases; nucleotides not matched to a gene: 2. For the CDR3, the DNA is TGCGCCAGCAGCCCCGGGACTAGCGGGGGCACCGGGGAGCTGTTTTTT. It specifies CASSPGTSGGTGELFF.

This clonotype was detected a few times. The J gene is TRBJ1-2, the V gene TRBV27; D is uncertain. Germline loops: CDR1 MNHEY, CDR2 SMNVEV (reference sequence). The V end lost 3 bases, the J end lost 0 bases, and 8 bases lay between the germline ends. The CDR3 sequence is 14 residues long. In nucleotides, the CDR3 is TGTGCCAGCAGTTTCGCCAGAACTAACTATGGCTACACCTTC. This encodes CASSFARTNYGYTF.

The genes are TRBV4-2 and TRBJ2-7, with D uncertain. From germline, CDR1 is LGHNA and CDR2 YNFKEQ. V was trimmed by 1 base and J by 0 bases, leaving 4 bases between them. The CDR3 has 13 residues. CDR3 sequence: CASSQAASYEQYF. CDR3 nucleotide sequence: TGTGCCAGCAGCCAAGCAGCCTCCTACGAGCAGTACTTC.

The rearrangement links TRBV20-1 to TRBJ1-5; 8 positions match TRBD1. V lost 1 base and J lost 1; bases outside the gene matches: 6. The CDR3 is 16 amino acids. CDR1 is DFQATT, CDR2 SNEGSKA, per germline (reference sequence). CDR3 nucleotides: TGCAGTGCTAGAGCACTTAGGACAGGGAGCAATCAGCCCCAGCATTTT. Translation gives CSARALRTGSNQPQHF.

The rearrangement joins TRBV5-1 to TRBJ2-1; D tentatively reads TRBD1 or TRBD2 (7 bases each). CDR1 is SGHRS and CDR2 is YFSETQ in the germline V gene. V gave up 3 bases and J gave up 1 base, with 20 bases separating them. This CDR3 is built from 18 residues. CDR3 sequence (DNA): TGCGCCAGCAGCTGGGAGGGGGCGGCTAGTTATTCCTACAATGAGCAGTTCTTC. Protein product: CASSWEGAASYSYNEQFF.

The chain is built from TRBV4-2 and TRBJ1-2; 8 bases align to TRBD1. Per germline, CDR1 LGHNA and CDR2 YNFKEQ. The CDR3 has 17 amino acids. The J segment lost 2 bases and the V segment lost 4 bases, leaving 12 bases of the junction unmatched. The CDR3 bases are TGTGCCAGCAGCCGCCCCGCCCCACAGGGGGTCAACTATGGCTACACCTTC. This sequence encodes CASSRPAPQGVNYGYTF.

V gene TRBV12-3 or TRBV12-4 combines with J gene TRBJ2-5; no firm D call. Trimming took off 4 bases at V and 5 bases at J, with 20 bases between the two ends. This CDR3 contains 16 residues. The CDR3 region is CASSSLDTRTWETQYF. The DNA for the CDR3 is TGTGCCAGCAGTTCATTAGACACTCGAACTTGGGAGACCCAGTACTTC.

This clonotype came up once. This sequence joins TRBV29-1 and TRBJ2-2; 7 bases line up with TRBD1. The V gene end was trimmed by 8 bases and the J gene end by 1 base; junction bases not matched to a gene: 7. The germline gives CDR1 SQVTM, CDR2 ANQGSEA. The CDR3 has 14 residues. The CDR3 sequence: CSPRQGWNTGELFF. CDR3 in DNA: TGCAGCCCCCGACAGGGCTGGAACACCGGGGAGCTGTTTTTT.

The chain employs TRBV19 and TRBJ2-7; possible D gene TRBD1, 5 bases. The V gene's germline CDR1 is LNHDA and CDR2 SQIVND (reference sequence). V gave up 9 bases and J gave up 2 bases, with 20 bases separating them. This CDR3 is 15 amino acids long. The CDR3 DNA is TGTGCCAGCCTGGGGCCGGGCATCGACACCTACGAGCAGTACTTC. This translates into CASLGPGIDTYEQYF.

The V gene is TRBV5-5, the J gene TRBJ1-5, with D maybe TRBD1 (5 bases). V dropped 4 bases and J dropped 2 bases, with 13 bases sitting between them. The CDR3 runs 15 residues. Germline CDR1 is SGHKS and CDR2 is YYEKEE (reference sequence). The CDR3 here is CASSGGGARNQPQHF. CDR3 DNA: TGTGCCAGCAGCGGGGGTGGGGCGCGCAATCAGCCCCAGCATTTT.

V is TRBV10-3 and J is TRBJ2-5, with D possibly called TRBD1 or TRBD2 (5 bases each). V was trimmed by 0 bases and J by 3 bases, leaving 20 bases between them. This CDR3 region has 18 residues. Germline values: CDR1 ENHRY, CDR2 SYGVKD. For the CDR3, the DNA is TGTGCCATCAGTGAGTCGAACGAACTGATAGGGACGGAAGAGACCCAGTACTTC. This encodes CAISESNELIGTEETQYF.

This chain connects TRBV20-1 to TRBJ2-3; D perhaps matches TRBD1 (5 bases). CDR3 length: 14 amino acids. The germline gives CDR1 DFQATT, CDR2 SNEGSKA (reference sequence). V dropped 3 bases and J dropped 3 bases, with 13 bases sitting between them. Here the CDR3 DNA reads TGCAGTGCTAGTGGGGCAGTAAAGACAGATACGCAGTATTTT. Amino acid sequence: CSASGAVKTDTQYF.

This clonotype has just one count. Its ends do not fully match the called genes, so a read error is possible. This chain joins TRBV7-9 and TRBJ2-5; perhaps TRBD2 as D (7 bases). The CDR3 loop spans 11 amino acids. Germline loops: CDR1 SEHNR, CDR2 FQNEAQ (reference sequence). CDR3 residues: CASSTQAGADF. The CDR3 nucleotides read TGTGCCAGCAGCACCCAGGCGGGGGCGGACTTC.

This clonotype was counted once. The chain employs TRBV11-2 and TRBJ1-2; a possible D gene is TRBD1 (5 bases). The CDR3 length is 16 residues. The germline CDR1 and CDR2 sequences are SGHAT and FQNNGV. Trimming removed 4 bases at V and 2 bases at J, with 17 bases between. The CDR3 reads CASSSPWEGRNYGYTF. The CDR3 DNA reads TGTGCCAGCAGCTCACCTTGGGAGGGGCGCAACTATGGCTACACCTTC.

This clonotype was recorded a few times. The rearrangement joins TRBV19 to TRBJ1-2; D ambiguous. Trimming pared 3 bases from V and 3 bases from J, leaving 11 bases between. Germline V gene data show CDR1 as LNHDA and CDR2 as SQIVND (reference sequence). CDR3 length: 14 residues. In nucleotides, the CDR3 is TGTGCCAGTAGTATTATGAGTCTGGACTATGGCTACACCTTC. It yields the protein CASSIMSLDYGYTF.

The chain recombines TRBV7-9 with TRBJ1-6, with D perhaps TRBD1 (5 bases). V was shortened by 7 bases and J by 11 bases, with 15 bases between the two germline ends. Germline lookup yields CDR1 SEHNR and CDR2 FQNEAQ (reference sequence). This CDR3 contains 13 residues. CDR3 in DNA: TGTGCCAGCACCCCCGGGACCCTCCCACCCCTCCACTTT. Its translation: CASTPGTLPPLHF.

The J gene is TRBJ2-2, the V gene TRBV5-1; 9 nucleotides agree with TRBD1. This CDR3 contains 19 residues. V was pared by 3 bases and J by 7 bases, with 19 bases of the junction left unmatched. Germline V gene sequence: CDR1 SGHRS, CDR2 YFSETQ. The CDR3 region is CASSWGTGRSARVDGELFF. The CDR3, as DNA: TGCGCCAGCAGCTGGGGGACAGGGCGTTCCGCTCGGGTAGACGGGGAGCTGTTTTTT.

The chain carries TRBV15 and TRBJ1-1; D call uncertain. V lost 0 bases to trimming and J lost 7 bases, with 12 bases between them. The V gene's germline CDR1 is LNHNV and CDR2 YYDKDF (reference sequence). The CDR3 sequence is 14 residues long. In nucleotides, the CDR3 is TGTGCCACCAGCAGAGAAAGGGAGACTAATGAAGCTTTCTTT. Translated: CATSRERETNEAFF.

The chain has TRBV19 and TRBJ2-1, with D perhaps given as TRBD1 or TRBD2 (6 bases each). The CDR3 has 15 amino acids. In germline, CDR1 is LNHDA, CDR2 SQIVND (reference sequence). Trimming removed 1 base from V and 5 bases from J, with 12 bases in between. The CDR3, as DNA: TGTGCCAGTAGTATAGGGGGGGCTCAGGACAATGAGCAGTTCTTC. This codes for CASSIGGAQDNEQFF.

This clonotype showed up just once. V and J are TRBV9 and TRBJ1-3; D is uncertain. The ends were cut back, 2 bases at V and 0 bases at J, with 12 bases in the middle. This CDR3 has 16 amino acids. The germline V gene has CDR1 SGDLS and CDR2 YYNGEE. CDR3 protein: CASSVGKESSGNTIYF. The CDR3 coding sequence is TGTGCCAGCAGCGTTGGGAAGGAGTCCTCTGGAAACACCATATATTTT. Variable domain in full (rest from reference TRBV9 and TRBJ1-3): DSGVTQTPKHLITATGQRVTLRCSPRSGDLSVYWYQQSLDQGLQFLIQYYNGEERAKGNILERFSAQQFPDLHSELNLSSLELGDSALYFCASSVGKESSGNTIYFGEGSWLTVV.

The gene calls are TRBV6-1 and TRBJ2-1, with D perhaps matching TRBD2 (6 bases). The CDR3 is made up of 13 amino acids. V was shortened by 6 bases and J by 7 bases, with 13 bases between the two germline ends. Per the germline V gene, CDR1 is MNHNS and CDR2 is SASEGT. CDR3 DNA sequence: TGTGCCAGCAGCTATGGTCGGGGGAATGAGCAGTTCTTC. It is translated as CASSYGRGNEQFF.

J is TRBJ1-1 and V is TRBV30; TRBD1 might be the D (6 bases). V was clipped by 4 bases and J by 6 bases, with 12 bases between them. CDR3 length: 12 amino acids. Germline CDR1 is GTSNPN and CDR2 is SVGIG (reference sequence). CDR3 DNA sequence: TGTGCCTGGAAGGGGGGACTACCTGAAGCTTTCTTT. As protein: CAWKGGLPEAFF.

This chain links TRBV7-9 with TRBJ1-3, with D tentatively TRBD1 (5 bases). V was trimmed by 4 bases and J by 0 bases, leaving 16 bases between them. Germline V gene lookup returns CDR1 SEHNR and CDR2 FQNEAQ (reference sequence). This CDR3 comprises 17 residues. The CDR3 DNA follows: TGTGCCAGCAGCTCTCTGCGGGGCTTTGTCTCTGGAAACACCATATATTTT. Its translation: CASSSLRGFVSGNTIYF. The full variable domain, rest sourced from reference TRBV7-9 and TRBJ1-3, is DTGVSQNPRHKITKRGQNVTFRCDPISEHNRLYWYRQTLGQGPEFLTYFQNEAQLEKSRLLSDRFSAERPKGSFSTLEIQRTEQGDSAMYLCASSSLRGFVSGNTIYFGEGSWLTVV.